The source of this TCR beta chain is a study of identical twins. One entry per CDR3 protein results from TCRdb running MiXCR on the 5' RACE reads. The sample records 550,000 to 700,000 distinct CDR3 sequences, around 20% being singletons. Trimming at V came to 4 bases and at J to 4 bases, leaving 7 bases not matched to a gene. The CDR3 runs 15 residues. This same sample was also part of a study on T cells expressing NK-cell markers. According to that study: Researchers report these clonotypes also headed the CD3+CD56-NKG2C+ fraction in four donors.

This receptor was identified in a woman aged 18-35 years in good health. The sample comprised PBMCs. J is TRBJ2-7 and V is TRBV12-3 or TRBV12-4; 10 positions match TRBD2. CDR3 DNA sequence: TGTGCCAGCAGTTCCCCCGGGACTAGCGAATACGAGCAGTACTTC. It codes for CASSSPGTSEYEQYF.